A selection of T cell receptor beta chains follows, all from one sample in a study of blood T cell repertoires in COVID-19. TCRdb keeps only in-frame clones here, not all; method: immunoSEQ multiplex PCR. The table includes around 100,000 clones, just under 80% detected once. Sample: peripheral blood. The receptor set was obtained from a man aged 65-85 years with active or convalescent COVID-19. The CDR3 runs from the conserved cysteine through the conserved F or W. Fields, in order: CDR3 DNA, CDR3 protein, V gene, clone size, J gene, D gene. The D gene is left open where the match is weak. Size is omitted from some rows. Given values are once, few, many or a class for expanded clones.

TGTGCCAGCAGCTTGGGGGGTACTAGCGGGTACAATGAGCAGTTCTTC | CASSLGGTSGYNEQFF | TRBV5-5 | . | TRBJ2-1 | TRBD2
TGTGCCAGTAGTATGAGAGGACACACCGGCACAGATACGCAGTATTTT | CASSMRGHTGTDTQYF | TRBV19 | . | TRBJ2-3 | .
TGTGCCAGCAGCTGGTGGGGGGACGGCTATGGCTACACCTTC | CASSWWGDGYGYTF | TRBV5-6 | . | TRBJ1-2 | .
TGTGCCTGGAACAGGGAACCCTACGAGCAGTACTTC | CAWNREPYEQYF | TRBV30 | . | TRBJ2-7 | .
TGCGCCAGCAGCCAAGTAGCGGGGGGTCCAGATACGCAGTATTTT | CASSQVAGGPDTQYF | TRBV4-3 | . | TRBJ2-3 | TRBD2
TGCGCCAGCAGCTCCCACACAGGGGGTACGAACACCGGGGAGCTGTTTTTT | CASSSHTGGTNTGELFF | TRBV5-1 | . | TRBJ2-2 | TRBD1
TGTGCCAGTAGTAAACGGGAGATCCCTCCCTACGAGCAGTACTTC | CASSKREIPPYEQYF | TRBV19 | once | TRBJ2-7 | .
TGTGCCAGCAGTTCCTCCGGGACTAGCGAAGAGACCCAGTACTTC | CASSSSGTSEETQYF | TRBV27 | many | TRBJ2-5 | TRBD2
TGTGCCACCAGTGGGACAGGGGATGTTTATGAGCAGTTCTTC | CATSGTGDVYEQFF | TRBV24-1 | . | TRBJ2-1 | TRBD1
TGTGCCAGCAGCTACTCAGGGGCGCAAGAGACCCAGTACTTC | CASSYSGAQETQYF | TRBV6-2/TRBV6-3 | many | TRBJ2-5 | .
TGTGCCAGTAGTTTTAGCGGGAGGGCCGGCGAGCAGTACTTC | CASSFSGRAGEQYF | TRBV19 | few | TRBJ2-7 | TRBD2
TGTGCCAGCAGCTTGAGACTAGCGGGAGTGGGGTACCAAGAGACCCAGTACTTC | CASSLRLAGVGYQETQYF | TRBV5-6 | . | TRBJ2-5 | TRBD2
TGTGCCAGCAGCCAAGATCGGCTAGCGGGAGTAGAGACCCAGTACTTC | CASSQDRLAGVETQYF | TRBV3-1/TRBV3-2 | . | TRBJ2-5 | TRBD2
TGCGCCAGCAGCCAAGATAGCAACAGGGCTGTTGGAAACACCATATATTTT | CASSQDSNRAVGNTIYF | TRBV4-1 | . | TRBJ1-3 | .
TGTGCCAGCAGCCAAGGACAGGGATTATTGATTTCACCCCTCCACTTT | CASSQGQGLLISPLHF | TRBV14 | . | TRBJ1-6 | TRBD1
TGTGCCAGCAGCCAAGATCCCGGGGGAGGGGGCGAGCAGTACTTC | CASSQDPGGGGEQYF | TRBV4-2 | . | TRBJ2-7 | .
TGTGCCAGCAGCAGGTTCCTAGCTTCGAACACCGGGGAGCTGTTTTTT | CASSRFLASNTGELFF | TRBV5-5 | . | TRBJ2-2 | .
TGTGCCAGCAGTGGTAGCCGGGACAGGGTGTACAATGAGCAGTTCTTC | CASSGSRDRVYNEQFF | TRBV6-2/TRBV6-3 | . | TRBJ2-1 | TRBD1
TGCGCCAGCAGCTTCGACAGGTTCACAGATACGCAGTATTTT | CASSFDRFTDTQYF | TRBV5-1 | . | TRBJ2-3 | .
TGTGCCAGCAGCCTAGACAGGATGGGTTCACCCCTCCACTTT | CASSLDRMGSPLHF | TRBV27 | once | TRBJ1-6 | .
TGTGCCAGCAGCTCCAAGGGGGTGCGTGAAAAACTGTTTTTT | CASSSKGVREKLFF | TRBV5-6 | once | TRBJ1-4 | .
TGTGCCAGCAGCCCCCTAGCGGGGGGGGCAGATACGCAGTATTTT | CASSPLAGGADTQYF | TRBV7-3 | . | TRBJ2-3 | TRBD2
TGTGCCAGCAGCCCTTGGATGACAGGGGTATCGGGGCAGACCCAGTACTTC | CASSPWMTGVSGQTQYF | TRBV14 | . | TRBJ2-5 | TRBD1
TGCGCCAGCAGTGAGGATCTAGCGGGTAAACACTACAATGAGCAGTTCTTC | CASSEDLAGKHYNEQFF | TRBV10-2 | many | TRBJ2-1 | TRBD2
TGTGCCAGCAGCTTAGCTAGGGCTAGCGGTTACAATGAGCAGTTCTTC | CASSLARASGYNEQFF | TRBV7-2 | few | TRBJ2-1 | TRBD2
TGTGCCAGCTCACCACCGGGTTGGCAGGGGGCCCACGAGCAGTACTTC | CASSPPGWQGAHEQYF | TRBV18 | . | TRBJ2-7 | TRBD1
TGTGCCAGCACCCTAAGACAGCGTACCTACAATGAGCAGTTCTTC | CASTLRQRTYNEQFF | TRBV11-2 | . | TRBJ2-1 | .
TGCGCCAGCAGGCGGGGCGGGACAGGACTATCAGAGCAGTACTTC | CASRRGGTGLSEQYF | TRBV5-1 | . | TRBJ2-7 | TRBD1
TGTGCCAGCAGCTTGGTGGGCGTTACTACCGGGGAGCTGTTTTTT | CASSLVGVTTGELFF | TRBV5-6 | . | TRBJ2-2 | .
TGTGCCAGTAGTATACGAGCAGGGACCTACGAGCAGTACTTC | CASSIRAGTYEQYF | TRBV19 | . | TRBJ2-7 | .
TGTGCCAGCTCACCTTCGGGGGATCAGCCCCAGCATTTT | CASSPSGDQPQHF | TRBV18 | once | TRBJ1-5 | .
TGCGCCAGCAGCTTGAGGGACAGCTATGGCTACACCTTC | CASSLRDSYGYTF | TRBV5-1 | once | TRBJ1-2 | TRBD1
TGTGCCCCTACAGGGGTAGAGGATCAGCCCCAGCATTTT | CAPTGVEDQPQHF | TRBV27 | . | TRBJ1-5 | TRBD1
TGTGCCAGCAGCCAAGGCACAGGCCAAGAGACCCAGTACTTC | CASSQGTGQETQYF | TRBV3-1/TRBV3-2 | . | TRBJ2-5 | .
TGTGCCAGCAGTGAAAGGGCGGGAGAGACCCAGTACTTC | CASSERAGETQYF | TRBV2 | . | TRBJ2-5 | .
TGTGCCAGCAGTATTCGGACAGGGGCGAGATATAATTCACCCCTCCACTTT | CASSIRTGARYNSPLHF | TRBV27 | . | TRBJ1-6 | TRBD1
TGTGCCACCAGTTTAAGGACAGGGGCCGGAACGAACACTGAAGCTTTCTTT | CATSLRTGAGTNTEAFF | TRBV24-1 | . | TRBJ1-1 | TRBD1
TGCGCCAGCAGCTTCCCGACCAGGGATACGCAGTATTTT | CASSFPTRDTQYF | TRBV5-1 | . | TRBJ2-3 | .
TGTGCCACCGGGGACAGGGGATCTAATTCACCCCTCCACTTT | CATGDRGSNSPLHF | TRBV7-8 | . | TRBJ1-6 | TRBD1
TGCGCCAGCAGCCTCGGGACAGCGTTGGGCTACACCTTC | CASSLGTALGYTF | TRBV5-1 | . | TRBJ1-2 | TRBD1
TGTGCCAGCAGCTTACAGGGGGCGATCAATCAGCCCCAGCATTTT | CASSLQGAINQPQHF | TRBV7-2 | . | TRBJ1-5 | TRBD1
TGTGCCAGCAGCTTTTCCCCCGGGACAGGGGTTAATGAAAAACTGTTTTTT | CASSFSPGTGVNEKLFF | TRBV5-5 | . | TRBJ1-4 | TRBD1
TGTGCCAGCCATAAGGGGGGGGCCCGTGGCACCGGGGAGCTGTTTTTT | CASHKGGARGTGELFF | TRBV19 | . | TRBJ2-2 | .
TGTGCCAGCAGCCCTAGACTAGACAATGAGCAGTTCTTC | CASSPRLDNEQFF | TRBV7-8 | . | TRBJ2-1 | .
TGTGCCAGCAGTTTATCGGGAGTCGACGGTCTCGGCAATGAGCAGTTCTTC | CASSLSGVDGLGNEQFF | TRBV27 | . | TRBJ2-1 | .
TGTGCCAGCACCGGACAGGGGACAAAATACGAGCAGTACTTC | CASTGQGTKYEQYF | TRBV28 | . | TRBJ2-7 | TRBD1
TGCGCCAGCAGCCAAGTTCCGGGGGGGTGGATCCGAGAGCAGTTCTTC | CASSQVPGGWIREQFF | TRBV4-1 | once | TRBJ2-1 | TRBD2
TGTGCCACCAGCAGAGATCGGGAGGGCTCCTACGAGCAGTACTTC | CATSRDREGSYEQYF | TRBV15 | . | TRBJ2-7 | TRBD2
TGTGCCAGCAGTGAAGTCCGACTAGCGGGAGTCTACAATGAGCAGTTCTTC | CASSEVRLAGVYNEQFF | TRBV2 | . | TRBJ2-1 | TRBD2
TGTGCCAGCAGCCCCCAGTCCAGATACACCGGGGAGCTGTTTTTT | CASSPQSRYTGELFF | TRBV7-6 | . | TRBJ2-2 | .
TGCGCCAGCAGCCAAGAGGGGGCGCGGGAGGGCACAGATACGCAGTATTTT | CASSQEGAREGTDTQYF | TRBV4-3 | once | TRBJ2-3 | TRBD2
TGTGCCAGCAGCTTAACTGCAGGGGGAAACACCATATATTTT | CASSLTAGGNTIYF | TRBV7-3 | few | TRBJ1-3 | .
TGTGCCAGCAGCTTAACAGGGACAGGGGGCGCGGGAGGCTACACCTTC | CASSLTGTGGAGGYTF | TRBV7-3 | . | TRBJ1-2 | TRBD1
TGTGCCAGCAGTCCGATGACAGGAGACACTGAAGCTTTCTTT | CASSPMTGDTEAFF | TRBV27 | . | TRBJ1-1 | .
TGTGCCACCAGTGACACTAGCGGGGGACTCACAGATACGCAGTATTTT | CATSDTSGGLTDTQYF | TRBV24-1 | once | TRBJ2-3 | TRBD2
TGCGCCAGCAGCCAAGTTACAGGGGATATCGAGCAGTACTTC | CASSQVTGDIEQYF | TRBV4-1 | . | TRBJ2-7 | TRBD1